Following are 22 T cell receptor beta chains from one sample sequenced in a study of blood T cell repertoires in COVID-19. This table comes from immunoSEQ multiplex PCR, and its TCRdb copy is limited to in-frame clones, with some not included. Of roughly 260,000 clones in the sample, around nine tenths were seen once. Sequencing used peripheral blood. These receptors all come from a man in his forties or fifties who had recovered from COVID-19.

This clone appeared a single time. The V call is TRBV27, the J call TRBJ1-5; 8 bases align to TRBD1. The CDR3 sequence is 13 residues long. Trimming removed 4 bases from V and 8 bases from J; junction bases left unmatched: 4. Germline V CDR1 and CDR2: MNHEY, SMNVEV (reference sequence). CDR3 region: CASSWDRREPQHF. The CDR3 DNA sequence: TGTGCCAGCAGTTGGGACAGGCGCGAGCCCCAGCATTTT.

The chain's CDR3 is CASSQERGIPRGEQFF. In nucleotides, the CDR3 is TGTGCCAGCAGCCAAGAGCGGGGCATCCCGCGGGGAGAGCAGTTCTTC. The gene calls are TRBV4-2 and TRBJ2-1, with D possibly TRBD2 on 6 matching bases. Looked up from germline, CDR1 is LGHNA and CDR2 is YNFKEQ. V was shortened by 0 bases and J by 10 bases, with 19 bases between the two germline ends. CDR3 length: 16 residues.

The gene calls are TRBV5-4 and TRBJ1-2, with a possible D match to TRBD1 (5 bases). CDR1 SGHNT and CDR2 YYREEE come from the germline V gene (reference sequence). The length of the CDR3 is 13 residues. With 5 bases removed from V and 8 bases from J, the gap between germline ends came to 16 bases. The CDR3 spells CASSHGGTRGYTF. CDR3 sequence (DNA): TGTGCCAGCAGTCACGGCGGGACGCGGGGCTACACCTTC.

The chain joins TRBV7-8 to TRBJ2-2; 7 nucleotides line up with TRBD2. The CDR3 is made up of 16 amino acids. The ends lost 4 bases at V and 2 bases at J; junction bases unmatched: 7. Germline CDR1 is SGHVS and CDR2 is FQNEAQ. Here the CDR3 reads CASSSLAEENTGELFF. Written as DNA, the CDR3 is TGTGCCAGCAGCTCCCTAGCGGAGGAAAACACCGGGGAGCTGTTTTTT.

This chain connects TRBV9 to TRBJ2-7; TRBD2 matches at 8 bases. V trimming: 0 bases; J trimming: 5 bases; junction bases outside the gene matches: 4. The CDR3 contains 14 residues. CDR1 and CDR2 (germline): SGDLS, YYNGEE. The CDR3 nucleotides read TGTGCCAGCAGCGTAGCGGGAGGGACCCACGAGCAGTACTTC. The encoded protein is CASSVAGGTHEQYF.

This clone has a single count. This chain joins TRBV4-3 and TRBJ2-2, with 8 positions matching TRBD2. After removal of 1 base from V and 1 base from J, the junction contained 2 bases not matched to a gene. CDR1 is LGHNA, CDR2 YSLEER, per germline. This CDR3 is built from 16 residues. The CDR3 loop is CASSQVAGQNTGELFF. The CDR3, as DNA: TGCGCCAGCAGCCAAGTAGCGGGACAGAACACCGGGGAGCTGTTTTTT.

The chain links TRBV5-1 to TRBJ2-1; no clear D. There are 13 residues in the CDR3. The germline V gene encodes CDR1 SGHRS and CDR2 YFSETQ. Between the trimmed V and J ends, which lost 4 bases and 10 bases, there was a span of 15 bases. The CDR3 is CASSPDWVGEQFF. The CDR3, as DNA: TGCGCCAGCAGCCCTGACTGGGTAGGAGAGCAGTTCTTC.

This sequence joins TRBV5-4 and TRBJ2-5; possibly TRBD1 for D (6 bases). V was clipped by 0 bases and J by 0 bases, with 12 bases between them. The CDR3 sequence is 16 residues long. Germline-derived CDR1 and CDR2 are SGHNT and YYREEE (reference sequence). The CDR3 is CASSLGARGYQETQYF. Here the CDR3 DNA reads TGTGCCAGCAGCTTGGGGGCCAGGGGTTACCAAGAGACCCAGTACTTC.

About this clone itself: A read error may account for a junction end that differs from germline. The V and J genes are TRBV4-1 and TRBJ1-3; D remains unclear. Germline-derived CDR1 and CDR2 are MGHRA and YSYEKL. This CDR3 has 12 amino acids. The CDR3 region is CASSGSENTIYF. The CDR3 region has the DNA TGCGCCAGCAGCGGCTCTGAAAACACCATATATTTT.

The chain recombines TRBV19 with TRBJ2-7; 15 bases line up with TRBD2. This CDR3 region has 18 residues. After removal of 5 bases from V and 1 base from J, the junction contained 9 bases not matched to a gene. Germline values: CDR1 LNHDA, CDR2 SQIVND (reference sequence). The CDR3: CASSWTSGRASYSYEQYF. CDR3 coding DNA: TGTGCCAGTAGTTGGACTAGCGGGAGGGCTAGTTATTCCTACGAGCAGTACTTC.

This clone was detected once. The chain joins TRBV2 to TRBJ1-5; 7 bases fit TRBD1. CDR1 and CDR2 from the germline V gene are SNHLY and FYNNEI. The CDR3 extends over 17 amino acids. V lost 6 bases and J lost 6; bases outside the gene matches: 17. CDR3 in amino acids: CASRLPGGGASIQPQHF. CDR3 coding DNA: TGTGCCAGCAGACTCCCGGGAGGGGGCGCGAGTATTCAGCCCCAGCATTTT.

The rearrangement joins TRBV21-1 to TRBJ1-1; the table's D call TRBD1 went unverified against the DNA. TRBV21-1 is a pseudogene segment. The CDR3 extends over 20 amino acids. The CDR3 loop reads CASSKAFEGASVSMNTEAFF. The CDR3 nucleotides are TGTGCCAGCAGCAAAGCGTTCGAGGGGGCGTCCGTCTCAATGAACACTGAAGCTTTCTTT.

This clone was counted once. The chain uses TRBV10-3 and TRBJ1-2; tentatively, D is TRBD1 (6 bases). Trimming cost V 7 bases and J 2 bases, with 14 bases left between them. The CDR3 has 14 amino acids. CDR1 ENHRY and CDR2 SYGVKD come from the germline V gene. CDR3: CAINTGLGNYGYTF. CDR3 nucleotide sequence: TGTGCCATCAACACAGGGTTAGGGAACTATGGCTACACCTTC.

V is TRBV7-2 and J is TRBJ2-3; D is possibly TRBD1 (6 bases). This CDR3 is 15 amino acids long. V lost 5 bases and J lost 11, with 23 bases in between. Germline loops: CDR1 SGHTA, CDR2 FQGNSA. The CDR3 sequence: CASSPTGQHTVEQYF. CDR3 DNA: TGTGCCAGCAGCCCTACGGGACAACACACGGTCGAGCAGTATTTT.

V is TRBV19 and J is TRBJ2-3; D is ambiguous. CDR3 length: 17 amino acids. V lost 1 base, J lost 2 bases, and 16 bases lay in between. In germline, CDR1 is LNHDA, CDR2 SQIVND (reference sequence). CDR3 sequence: CASSIGLPPVTTDTQYF. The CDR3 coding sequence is TGTGCCAGTAGTATAGGGCTGCCGCCCGTTACCACAGATACGCAGTATTTT. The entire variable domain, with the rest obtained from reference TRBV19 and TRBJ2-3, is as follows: DGGITQSPKYLFRKEGQNVTLSCEQNLNHDAMYWYRQDPGQGLRLIYYSQIVNDFQKGDIAEGYSVSREKKESFPLTVTSAQKNPTAFYLCASSIGLPPVTTDTQYFGPGTRLTVL.

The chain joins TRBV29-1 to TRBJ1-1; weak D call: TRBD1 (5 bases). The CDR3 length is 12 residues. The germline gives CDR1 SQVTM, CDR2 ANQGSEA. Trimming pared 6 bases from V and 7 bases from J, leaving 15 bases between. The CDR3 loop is CSVAQGRGEAFF. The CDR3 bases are TGCAGCGTGGCTCAGGGAAGAGGTGAAGCTTTCTTT.

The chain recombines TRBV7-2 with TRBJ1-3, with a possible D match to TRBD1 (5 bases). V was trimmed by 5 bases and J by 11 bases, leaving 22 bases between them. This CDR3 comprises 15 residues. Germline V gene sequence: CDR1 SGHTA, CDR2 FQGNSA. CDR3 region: CASSPQVPGLGSIYF. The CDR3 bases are TGTGCCAGCAGCCCACAAGTCCCAGGGCTCGGGTCCATATATTTT.

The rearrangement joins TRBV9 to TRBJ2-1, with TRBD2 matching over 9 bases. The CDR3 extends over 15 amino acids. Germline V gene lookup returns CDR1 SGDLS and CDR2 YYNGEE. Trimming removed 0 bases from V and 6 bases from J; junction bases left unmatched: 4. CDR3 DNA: TGTGCCAGCAGCGTAGCGGGACTAGCAACCAATGAGCAGTTCTTC. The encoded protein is CASSVAGLATNEQFF. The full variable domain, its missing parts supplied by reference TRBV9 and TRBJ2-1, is DSGVTQTPKHLITATGQRVTLRCSPRSGDLSVYWYQQSLDQGLQFLIQYYNGEERAKGNILERFSAQQFPDLHSELNLSSLELGDSALYFCASSVAGLATNEQFFGPGTRLTVL.

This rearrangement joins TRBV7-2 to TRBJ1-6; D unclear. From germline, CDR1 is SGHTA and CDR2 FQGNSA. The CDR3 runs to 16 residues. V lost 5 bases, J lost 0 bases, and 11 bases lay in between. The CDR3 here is CASSADLSSYNSPLHF. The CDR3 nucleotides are TGTGCCAGCAGCGCTGATCTAAGCTCCTATAATTCACCCCTCCACTTT.

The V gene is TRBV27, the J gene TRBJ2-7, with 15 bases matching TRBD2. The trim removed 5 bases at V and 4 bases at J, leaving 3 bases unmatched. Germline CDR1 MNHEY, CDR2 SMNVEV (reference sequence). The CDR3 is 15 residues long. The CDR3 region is CASSEGLAGGYEQYF. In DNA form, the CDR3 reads TGTGCCAGCAGTGAGGGACTAGCGGGGGGTTACGAGCAGTACTTC.

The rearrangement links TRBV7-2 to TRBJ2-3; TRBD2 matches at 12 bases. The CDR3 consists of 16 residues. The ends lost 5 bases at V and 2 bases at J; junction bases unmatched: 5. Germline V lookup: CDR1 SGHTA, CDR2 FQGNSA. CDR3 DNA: TGTGCCAGCAGCCCACGGACTAGCGGGATCACAGATACGCAGTATTTT. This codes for CASSPRTSGITDTQYF.

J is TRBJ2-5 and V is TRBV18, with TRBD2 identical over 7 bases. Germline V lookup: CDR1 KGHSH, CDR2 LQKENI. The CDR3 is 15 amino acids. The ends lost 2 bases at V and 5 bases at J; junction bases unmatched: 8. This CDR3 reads CASSPRGISGETQYF. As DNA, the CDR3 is TGTGCCAGCTCACCAAGAGGAATTAGCGGGGAGACCCAGTACTTC.